The 17 T cell receptor beta chains below all came from one sample that was sequenced in a study of fetal regulatory T cell absence and autoimmunity. The protocol was immunoSEQ multiplex PCR, while the TCRdb copy is restricted to in-frame clones and leaves out a portion. The sample has around 45,000 clones, around 83% seen once. The sequenced sample was cord blood. These receptors were obtained from a newborn boy with IPEX syndrome.

In regard to this clone: Other DNA sequences of this sample code for an identical CDR3. The V gene is TRBV30, the J gene TRBJ1-2; D unclear. The V gene's germline CDR1 is GTSNPN and CDR2 SVGIG (reference sequence). The V end was cut by 1 base, the J end by 2 bases, with 2 bases between. The CDR3 sequence is 11 residues long. This CDR3 is CAWSANYGYTF. CDR3 sequence (DNA): TGTGCCTGGAGTGCAAACTATGGCTACACCTTC. Full variable domain (remainder filled in from reference TRBV30 and TRBJ1-2): SQTIHQWPATLVQPVGSPLSLECTVEGTSNPNLYWYRQAAGRGLQLLFYSVGIGQISSEVPQNLSASRPQDRQFILSSKKLLLSDSGFYLCAWSANYGYTFGSGTRLTVV.

The CDR3 coding sequence is TGTGCCATCACGGCGGGAGTCACCGGGGAGCTGTTTTTT. Translating it yields CAITAGVTGELFF. The chain uses TRBV10-3 and TRBJ2-2; TRBD2 agrees at 7 bases. This CDR3 contains 13 residues. Germline V CDR1 and CDR2: ENHRY, SYGVKD. V dropped 7 bases and J dropped 4; count of bases not matched to a gene: 3.

This chain connects TRBV6-1 to TRBJ2-5; no clear D gene. With 2 bases removed from V and 7 bases from J, the gap between germline ends came to 17 bases. This CDR3 has 15 amino acids. Germline V CDR1 and CDR2: MNHNS, SASEGT. DNA of the CDR3: TGTGCCAGCAGTGAAAAGAGGCAGCCGATAGGGACCCAGTACTTC. This translates into CASSEKRQPIGTQYF.

The chain uses TRBV10-3 and TRBJ2-2; D might be TRBD2 (5 bases). The CDR3 runs to 17 residues. Trimming shortened V by 2 bases and J by 1 base, and 14 bases separated the two germline ends. Per the germline V gene, CDR1 is ENHRY and CDR2 is SYGVKD. The CDR3 protein is CAISENGLSMNTGELFF. For the CDR3, the DNA is TGTGCCATCAGTGAGAATGGACTCTCGATGAACACCGGGGAGCTGTTTTTT.

This rearrangement joins TRBV25-1 to TRBJ1-2; a weak D match, TRBD1 (5 bases). Germline values: CDR1 MGHDK, CDR2 SYGVNS. The CDR3 contains 14 residues. V dropped 8 bases and J dropped 4 bases, with 17 bases sitting between them. The CDR3: CASLFGTHPYGYTF. CDR3 DNA: TGTGCCAGCCTCTTCGGGACGCACCCCTATGGCTACACCTTC.

The genes are TRBV30 and TRBJ2-2; TRBD2 matches at 7 bases. V trimming: 3 bases; J trimming: 3 bases; junction bases outside the gene matches: 4. The germline V gene encodes CDR1 GTSNPN and CDR2 SVGIG (reference sequence). The CDR3 spans 14 residues. The CDR3 DNA follows: TGTGCCTGGAGCCAGGGACTACACACCGGGGAGCTGTTTTTT. Amino acids: CAWSQGLHTGELFF.

The chain uses TRBV5-8 and TRBJ2-5; maybe TRBD2 (5 bases). V was trimmed by 0 bases and J by 5 bases, leaving 8 bases between them. Germline V gene lookup returns CDR1 SGHTS and CDR2 YDEGEE. This CDR3 has 13 residues. This chain's CDR3 is CASSLAGWETQYF. DNA of the CDR3: TGTGCCAGCAGCTTGGCGGGGTGGGAGACCCAGTACTTC.

The chain carries TRBV10-2 and TRBJ2-5; 11 nucleotides align to TRBD2. This CDR3 comprises 15 residues. Germline V gene lookup returns CDR1 WSHSY and CDR2 SAAADI. The V segment lost 4 bases and the J segment 5 bases; nucleotides outside the gene matches: 6. The CDR3 reads CASSVSGGAWETQYF. In DNA form, the CDR3 reads TGCGCCAGCAGTGTTAGCGGGGGGGCCTGGGAGACCCAGTACTTC.

The J gene is TRBJ2-7, the V gene TRBV9; 11 bases fit TRBD1. Germline trimming cut 3 bases from V and 1 base from J; bases unmatched to any gene: 3. The CDR3 length is 15 residues. From germline, CDR1 is SGDLS and CDR2 YYNGEE. The CDR3 protein is CASSGGQGASYEQYF. In DNA, the CDR3 is TGTGCCAGCAGCGGCGGACAGGGGGCGTCCTACGAGCAGTACTTC.

The chain carries TRBV29-1 and TRBJ2-7; TRBD1 matches at 7 bases. V lost 6 bases to trimming and J lost 3 bases; unmatched junction nucleotides: 2. This CDR3 region has 11 residues. Germline V gives CDR1 SQVTM, CDR2 ANQGSEA. The CDR3 nucleotides read TGCAGCGTATACAGGGGCTACGAGCAGTACTTC. Its translation: CSVYRGYEQYF.

This clone is a singleton in its sample. The chain is built from TRBV30 and TRBJ2-7; either TRBD1 or TRBD2 may fit D (5 bases each). The V and J ends lost 0 bases and 6 bases respectively, with 12 bases between them. The CDR3 has 13 residues. CDR1 and CDR2 (germline): GTSNPN, SVGIG (reference sequence). CDR3 loop: CAWSVRGPSEQYF. In nucleotides, the CDR3 is TGTGCCTGGAGTGTAAGGGGACCTAGCGAGCAGTACTTC.

The chain joins TRBV11-2 to TRBJ2-3; 7 bases fit TRBD1. CDR1 is SGHAT, CDR2 FQNNGV, per germline. CDR3 size: 16 residues. J gave up 2 bases and V 4 bases, and 9 bases lay outside the gene matches. The CDR3, as DNA: TGTGCCAGCAGCTCCGGACAGGTCGGTTCCACAGATACGCAGTATTTT. This encodes CASSSGQVGSTDTQYF. Together with reference TRBV11-2 and TRBJ2-3, the CDR3 gives the full variable domain: EAGVAQSPRYKIIEKRQSVAFWCNPISGHATLYWYQQILGQGPKLLIQFQNNGVVDDSQLPKDRFSAERLKGVDSTLKIQPAKLEDSAVYLCASSSGQVGSTDTQYFGPGTRLTVL.

This chain joins TRBV23-1 and TRBJ2-7; unclear D gene. TRBV23-1 is known as an ORF, though its function is uncertain. CDR3 length: 13 amino acids. The V end was cut by 2 bases, the J end by 0 bases, with 5 bases between. CDR3 bases: TGCGCCAGCAGTCAACCGTACTCCTACGAGCAGTACTTC. Amino acid sequence: CASSQPYSYEQYF.

The chain uses TRBV29-1 and TRBJ2-3, with D perhaps TRBD1 (5 bases). Trimming cost V 6 bases and J 0 bases, with 13 bases left between them. The V gene's germline CDR1 is SQVTM and CDR2 ANQGSEA. This CDR3 comprises 14 residues. The CDR3 region has the DNA TGCAGCGTGGTGACAGAAACTAGCACAGATACGCAGTATTTT. It yields the protein CSVVTETSTDTQYF.

The chain combines TRBV5-4 with TRBJ2-5; 13 bases agree with TRBD2. V lost 1 base to trimming and J lost 2 bases; unmatched junction nucleotides: 5. This CDR3 contains 17 residues. Germline V gene sequence: CDR1 SGHNT, CDR2 YYREEE (reference sequence). CDR3 nucleotides: TGTGCCAGCAGCTTGTTTGGGACTAGCGGGGCTCAAGAGACCCAGTACTTC. Its protein is CASSLFGTSGAQETQYF. Combining the CDR3 with reference TRBV5-4 and TRBJ2-5 gives the whole variable domain ETGVTQSPTHLIKTRGQQVTLRCSSQSGHNTVSWYQQALGQGPQFIFQYYREEENGRGNFPPRFSGLQFPNYSSELNVNALELDDSALYLCASSLFGTSGAQETQYFGPGTRLLVL.

The V and J genes are TRBV7-9 and TRBJ1-1; D is undetermined. Germline V gene lookup returns CDR1 SEHNR and CDR2 FQNEAQ (reference sequence). The length of the CDR3 is 16 residues. With 5 bases removed from V and 0 bases from J, the gap between germline ends came to 16 bases. The CDR3 loop reads CASSPLGETLNTEAFF. In DNA form, the CDR3 reads TGTGCCAGCAGCCCCCTGGGAGAGACCTTGAACACTGAAGCTTTCTTT.

The CDR3 coding sequence is TGTGCCAGCAGTGAGCTTTTAGCGGGGTTTTCTGAGCAGTTCTTC. The encoded protein is CASSELLAGFSEQFF. The chain is built from TRBV6-1 and TRBJ2-1; 8 positions agree with TRBD2. The CDR3 contains 15 residues. CDR1 and CDR2 (germline): MNHNS, SASEGT. With V trimmed by 3 bases and J by 9 bases, 10 bases remained unmatched.